The entry below describes one TCR beta chain. Its specificity is unknown. With a J-beta primer mix and a sample-barcoded 5' primer, a second PCR ran roughly 6 to 11 cycles. MiXCR, run by TCRdb on the 5' RACE reads, gives a single entry per CDR3 protein. Here the sample spans more than 450,000 distinct CDR3 sequences, 27% being singletons. This sample was included in a study of blood T cells in healthy people across ages. Broader study findings: Age showed a roughly linear inverse relationship with TCR beta diversity per million T cells.

Germline V CDR1 and CDR2: SGDLS, YYNGEE. CDR3 length equals 14 residues. V dropped 0 bases and J dropped 2 bases, with 7 bases sitting between them. The same specimen was also included in a second study, on T cells of mothers and their children.

The source of this sequence is a boy younger than 10 in good health. The chain employs TRBV9 and TRBJ2-3; D perhaps matches TRBD1 (5 bases). Specimen: blood. The CDR3 region has the DNA TGTGCCAGCAGCGTAGGGACACCCACAGATACGCAGTATTTT. Translated: CASSVGTPTDTQYF.